The 13 T cell receptor beta chains listed next were all sequenced from one sample in a study of blood T cell repertoires in COVID-19. Sequenced by immunoSEQ multiplex PCR; TCRdb stores in-frame clones only, minus some. The sample contains some 100,000 clones, roughly 88% of which appear only once. Sequencing used peripheral blood. The receptors shown here come from a woman older than 75 with active or convalescent COVID-19.

This chain connects TRBV14 to TRBJ2-7; TRBD2 aligns across 12 bases. V was pared by 4 bases and J by 3 bases, with 4 bases of the junction left unmatched. Germline values: CDR1 SGHDN, CDR2 FVKESK. This CDR3 spans 15 amino acids. CDR3 amino acids: CASSPTSGGLYEQYF. The CDR3 DNA is TGTGCCAGCAGCCCGACTAGCGGGGGACTCTACGAGCAGTACTTC.

The rearrangement uses TRBV28 and TRBJ2-3; D perhaps matches TRBD2 (5 bases). The CDR3 covers 15 residues. The germline V and J ends were trimmed by 6 bases and 9 bases, with 22 bases remaining between them. Germline V lookup: CDR1 MDHEN, CDR2 SYDVKM. The CDR3 spells CASSFSSSSGGTQYF. The DNA for the CDR3 is TGTGCCAGCAGCTTTTCAAGCAGCAGCGGTGGGACGCAGTATTTT. Looking up the rest from reference TRBV28 and TRBJ2-3 gives the full variable domain: DVKVTQSSRYLVKRTGEKVFLECVQDMDHENMFWYRQDPGLGLRLIYFSYDVKMKEKGDIPEGYSVSREKKERFSLILESASTNQTSMYLCASSFSSSSGGTQYFGPGTRLTVL.

This clone came up once. This sequence joins TRBV4-2 and TRBJ2-5, with TRBD1 as a possible D gene (6 bases). V dropped 1 base and J dropped 4 bases, with 13 bases sitting between them. The CDR3 is 15 amino acids. CDR1 is LGHNA, CDR2 YNFKEQ, per germline. DNA for the CDR3: TGTGCCAGCAGCCAAGGGACAGCAATATCAGAGACCCAGTACTTC. Translated: CASSQGTAISETQYF.

The chain has TRBV6-5 and TRBJ2-7, with TRBD1 matching over 8 bases. This CDR3 is 13 amino acids long. Germline assignment: CDR1 MNHEY and CDR2 SVGAGI. With 10 bases clipped from V and 4 bases from J, the junction kept 9 bases outside the gene matches. The CDR3 loop reads CATILQGAYEQYF. CDR3 nucleotide sequence: TGTGCCACCATCCTTCAGGGGGCGTACGAGCAGTACTTC.

V is TRBV29-1 and J is TRBJ2-7, with 10 bases aligning to TRBD2. The CDR3 spans 14 residues. Losses at the gene ends were 6 bases for V and 1 base for J; bases not matched to a gene: 6. Germline assignment: CDR1 SQVTM and CDR2 ANQGSEA. The CDR3 loop is CSVTGTSVSYEQYF. The CDR3 bases are TGCAGCGTAACCGGGACTAGCGTATCCTACGAGCAGTACTTC.

The chain couples TRBV4-1 to TRBJ2-5; D is perhaps TRBD1 (5 bases). V gave up 4 bases and J gave up 7 bases, with 22 bases separating them. Germline V CDR1 and CDR2: MGHRA, YSYEKL. The CDR3 loop spans 16 amino acids. Here the CDR3 DNA reads TGCGCCAGCAGCCGAGAAATACAGGCCCACGGAGTGACCCAGTACTTC. The encoded protein is CASSREIQAHGVTQYF.

The chain recombines TRBV5-8 with TRBJ1-2; weak D call: TRBD1 (6 bases). The germline V gene has CDR1 SGHTS and CDR2 YDEGEE. The length of the CDR3 is 15 residues. Trimming stripped 0 bases from V and 4 bases from J, with 13 bases between. CDR3 residues: CASSLEGGPTYGYTF. Here the CDR3 DNA reads TGTGCCAGCAGCTTGGAAGGGGGTCCCACCTATGGCTACACCTTC.

The gene calls are TRBV6-1 and TRBJ2-5; D is possibly TRBD2 (6 bases). Trimming left V 2 bases short and J 2 bases short, with 15 bases between. CDR3 length: 16 residues. CDR1 is MNHNS, CDR2 SASEGT, per germline. In DNA form, the CDR3 reads TGTGCCAGCAGTGAAACCGGGACTCCGGGTCAAGAGACCCAGTACTTC. The encoded protein is CASSETGTPGQETQYF.

The gene calls are TRBV9 and TRBJ1-1, with TRBD1 matching over 7 bases. In germline, CDR1 is SGDLS, CDR2 YYNGEE. V lost 1 base and J lost 3; bases outside the gene matches: 15. CDR3 length: 18 amino acids. Here the CDR3 reads CASSVLSIRKGADTEAFF. The CDR3 nucleotides are TGTGCCAGCAGCGTACTCTCGATCCGGAAGGGGGCGGACACTGAAGCTTTCTTT.

V gene TRBV4-1 combines with J gene TRBJ2-2, with 8 positions matching TRBD2. Germline-derived CDR1 and CDR2 are MGHRA and YSYEKL. The CDR3 runs to 14 residues. V was clipped by 8 bases and J by 1 base; unmatched bases: 3. The DNA for the CDR3 is TGCGCCAGCCGGGGGGGTAGGAACACCGGGGAGCTGTTTTTT. Translated: CASRGGRNTGELFF.

This chain links TRBV6-5 with TRBJ1-6; 7 bases map to TRBD1. Germline V gene lookup returns CDR1 MNHEY and CDR2 SVGAGI. This CDR3 is 13 amino acids long. The ends lost 6 bases at V and 6 bases at J; junction bases unmatched: 2. The CDR3: CASSRGVNSPLHF. CDR3 coding DNA: TGTGCCAGCAGCAGGGGGGTTAATTCACCCCTCCACTTT.

The chain carries TRBV7-3 and TRBJ1-1; 10 bases map to TRBD1. Per the germline V gene, CDR1 is SGHTA and CDR2 is FQGTGA. J was trimmed by 6 bases and V by 5 bases; bases with no gene match: 3. This CDR3 has 13 residues. CDR3 DNA: TGTGCCAGCAGCCCGGGGACAGGGGCTGAAGCTTTCTTT. This translates into CASSPGTGAEAFF. Together with reference TRBV7-3 and TRBJ1-1, the CDR3 gives the full variable domain: GAGVSQTPSNKVTEKGKYVELRCDPISGHTALYWYRQSLGQGPEFLIYFQGTGAADDSGLPNDRFFAVRPEGSVSTLKIQRTERGDSAVYLCASSPGTGAEAFFGQGTRLTVV.

The chain joins TRBV7-2 to TRBJ2-1; TRBD1 matches at 7 bases. The V segment lost 6 bases and the J segment 8 bases; nucleotides outside the gene matches: 4. Germline V gene data show CDR1 as SGHTA and CDR2 as FQGNSA. This CDR3 is built from 12 residues. This chain's CDR3 is CASSWDSYEQFF. In DNA form, the CDR3 reads TGTGCCAGCAGTTGGGACAGCTATGAGCAGTTCTTC. Full variable domain (rest looked up from reference TRBV7-2 and TRBJ2-1): GAGVSQSPSNKVTEKGKDVELRCDPISGHTALYWYRQSLGQGLEFLIYFQGNSAPDKSGLPSDRFSAERTGGSVSTLTIQRTQQEDSAVYLCASSWDSYEQFFGPGTRLTVL.